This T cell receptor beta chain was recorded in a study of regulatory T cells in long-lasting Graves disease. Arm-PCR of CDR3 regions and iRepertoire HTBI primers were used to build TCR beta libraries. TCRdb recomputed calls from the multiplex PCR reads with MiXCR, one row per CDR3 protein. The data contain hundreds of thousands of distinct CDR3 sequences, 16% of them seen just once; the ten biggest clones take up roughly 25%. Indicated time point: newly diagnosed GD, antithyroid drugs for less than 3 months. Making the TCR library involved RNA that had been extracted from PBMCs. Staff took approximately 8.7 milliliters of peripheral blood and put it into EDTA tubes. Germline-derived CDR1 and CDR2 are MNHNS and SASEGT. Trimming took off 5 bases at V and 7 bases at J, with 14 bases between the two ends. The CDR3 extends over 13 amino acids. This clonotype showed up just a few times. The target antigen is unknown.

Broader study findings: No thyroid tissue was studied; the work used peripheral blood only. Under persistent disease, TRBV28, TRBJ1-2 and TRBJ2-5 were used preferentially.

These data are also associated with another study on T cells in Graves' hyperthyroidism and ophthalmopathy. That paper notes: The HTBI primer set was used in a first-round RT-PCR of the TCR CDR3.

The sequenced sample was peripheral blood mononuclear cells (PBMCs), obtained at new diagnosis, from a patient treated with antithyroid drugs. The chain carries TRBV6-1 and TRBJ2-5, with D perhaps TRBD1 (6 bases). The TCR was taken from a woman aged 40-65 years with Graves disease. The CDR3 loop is CASSPTGPRTQYF. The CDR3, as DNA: TGTGCCAGCAGTCCTACAGGGCCCAGGACCCAGTACTTC.